This T cell receptor beta chain was sequenced in a study of Tregs in tolerant kidney transplant recipients. About the study: Mixed chimerism was transient after nonmyeloablative marrow transplants from related graft donors.

Before regulatory T cell sorting, thawed PBMCs rested overnight at 37°C in roughly 190 IU/ml IL-2. The V gene end was trimmed by 5 bases and the J gene end by 3 bases; junction bases not matched to a gene: 4. The CDR3 sequence is 14 residues long. CDR1 is SGHNT, CDR2 YYREEE, per germline (reference sequence). Generated by immunoSEQ multiplex PCR, the TCRdb table keeps only in-frame clones and is missing some. Of roughly 69,000 clones listed, roughly 98% are singletons. The rearrangement uses TRBV5-4 and TRBJ1-2; 10 nucleotides line up with TRBD1. Specimen: Tregs from blood, collected before the transplant. This receptor was obtained from a human donor who received a combined kidney and bone marrow transplant. CDR3 DNA: TGTGCCAGCAGTTGGGACAGGGGCTACTATGGCTACACCTTC. It is translated as CASSWDRGYYGYTF.